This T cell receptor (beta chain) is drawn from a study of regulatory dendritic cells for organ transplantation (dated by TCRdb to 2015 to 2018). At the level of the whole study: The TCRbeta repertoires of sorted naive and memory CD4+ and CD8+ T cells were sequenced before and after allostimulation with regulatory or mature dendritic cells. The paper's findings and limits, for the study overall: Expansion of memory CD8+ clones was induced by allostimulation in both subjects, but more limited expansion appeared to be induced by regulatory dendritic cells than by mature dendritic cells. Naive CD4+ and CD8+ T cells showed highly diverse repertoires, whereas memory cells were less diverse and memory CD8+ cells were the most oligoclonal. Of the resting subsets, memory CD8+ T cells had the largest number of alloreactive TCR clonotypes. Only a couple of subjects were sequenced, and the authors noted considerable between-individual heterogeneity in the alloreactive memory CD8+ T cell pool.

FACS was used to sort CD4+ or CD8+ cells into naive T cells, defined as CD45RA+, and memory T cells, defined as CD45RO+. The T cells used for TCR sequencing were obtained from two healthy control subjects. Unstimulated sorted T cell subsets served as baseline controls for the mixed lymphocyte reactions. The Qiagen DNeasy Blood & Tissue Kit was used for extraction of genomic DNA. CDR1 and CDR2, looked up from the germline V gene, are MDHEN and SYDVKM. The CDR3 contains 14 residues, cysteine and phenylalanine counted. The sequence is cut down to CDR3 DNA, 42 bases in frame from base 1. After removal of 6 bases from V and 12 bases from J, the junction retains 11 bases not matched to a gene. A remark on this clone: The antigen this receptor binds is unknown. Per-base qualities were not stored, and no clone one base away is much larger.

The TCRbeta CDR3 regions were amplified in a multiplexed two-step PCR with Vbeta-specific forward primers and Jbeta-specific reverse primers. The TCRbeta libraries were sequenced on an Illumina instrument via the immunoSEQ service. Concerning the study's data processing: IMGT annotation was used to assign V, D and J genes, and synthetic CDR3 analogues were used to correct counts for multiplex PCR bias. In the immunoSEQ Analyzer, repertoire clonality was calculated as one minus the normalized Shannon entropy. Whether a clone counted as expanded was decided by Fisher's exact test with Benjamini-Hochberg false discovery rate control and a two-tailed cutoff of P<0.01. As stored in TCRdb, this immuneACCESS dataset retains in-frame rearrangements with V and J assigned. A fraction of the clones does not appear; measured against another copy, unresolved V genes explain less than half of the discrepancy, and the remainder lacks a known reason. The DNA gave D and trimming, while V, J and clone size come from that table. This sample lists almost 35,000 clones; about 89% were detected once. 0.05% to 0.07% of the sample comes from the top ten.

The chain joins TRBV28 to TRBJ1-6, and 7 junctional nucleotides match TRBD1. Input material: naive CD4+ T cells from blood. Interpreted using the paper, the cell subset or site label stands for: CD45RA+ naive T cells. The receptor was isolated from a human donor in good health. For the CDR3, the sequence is CASRIPDRDVPLHF. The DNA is TGTGCCAGCAGGATCCCAGACAGGGACGTACCCCTCCACTTT.